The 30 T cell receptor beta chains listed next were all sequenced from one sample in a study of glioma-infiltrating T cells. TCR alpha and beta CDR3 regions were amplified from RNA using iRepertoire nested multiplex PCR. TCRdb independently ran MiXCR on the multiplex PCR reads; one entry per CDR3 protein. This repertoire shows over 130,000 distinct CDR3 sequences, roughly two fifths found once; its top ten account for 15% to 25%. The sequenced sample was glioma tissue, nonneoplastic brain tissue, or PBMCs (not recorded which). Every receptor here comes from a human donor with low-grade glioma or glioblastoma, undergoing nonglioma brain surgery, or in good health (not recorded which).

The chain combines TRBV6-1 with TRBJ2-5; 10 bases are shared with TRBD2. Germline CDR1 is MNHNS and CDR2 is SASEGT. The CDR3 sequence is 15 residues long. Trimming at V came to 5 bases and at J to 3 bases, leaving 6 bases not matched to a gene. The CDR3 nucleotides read TGTGCCAGCAGTCCCCCCGGACTAGCGGAAGAGACCCAGTACTTC. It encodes CASSPPGLAEETQYF.

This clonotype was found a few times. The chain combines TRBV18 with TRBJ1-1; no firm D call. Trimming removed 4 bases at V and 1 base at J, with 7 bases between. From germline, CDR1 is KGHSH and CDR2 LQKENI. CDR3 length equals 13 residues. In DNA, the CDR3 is TGTGCCAGCTCACGATCCGCGAACACTGAAGCTTTCTTT. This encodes CASSRSANTEAFF. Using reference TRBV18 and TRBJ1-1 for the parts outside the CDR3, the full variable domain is NAGVMQNPRHLVRRRGQEARLRCSPMKGHSHVYWYRQLPEEGLKFMVYLQKENIIDESGMPKERFSAEFPKEGPSILRIQQVVRGDSAAYFCASSRSANTEAFFGQGTRLTVV.

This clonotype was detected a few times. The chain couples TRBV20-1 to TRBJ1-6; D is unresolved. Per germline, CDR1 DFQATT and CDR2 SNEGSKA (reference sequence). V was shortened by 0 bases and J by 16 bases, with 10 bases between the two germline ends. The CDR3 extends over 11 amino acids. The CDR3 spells CSARDSKGLHF. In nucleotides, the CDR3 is TGCAGTGCTAGAGATTCGAAGGGTCTCCACTTT.

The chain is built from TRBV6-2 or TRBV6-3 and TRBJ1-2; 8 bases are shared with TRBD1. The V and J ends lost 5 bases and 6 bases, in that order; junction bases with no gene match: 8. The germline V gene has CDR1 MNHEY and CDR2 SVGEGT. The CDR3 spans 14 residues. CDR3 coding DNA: TGTGCCAGCAGTCGACAGGGGAGGAAGGATGGCTACACCTTC. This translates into CASSRQGRKDGYTF.

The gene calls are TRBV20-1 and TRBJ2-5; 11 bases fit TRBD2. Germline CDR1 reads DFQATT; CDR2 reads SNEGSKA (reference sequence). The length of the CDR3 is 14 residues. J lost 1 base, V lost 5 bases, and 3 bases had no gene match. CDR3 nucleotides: TGCAGTGCTGGGGGACTAGCGGTCCAAGAGACCCAGTACTTC. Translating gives CSAGGLAVQETQYF.

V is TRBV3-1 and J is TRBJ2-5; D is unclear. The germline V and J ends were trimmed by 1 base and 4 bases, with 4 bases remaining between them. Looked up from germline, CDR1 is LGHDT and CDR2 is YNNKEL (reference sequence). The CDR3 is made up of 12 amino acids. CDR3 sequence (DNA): TGTGCCAGCAGCCAAGGGCGAGAGACCCAGTACTTC. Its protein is CASSQGRETQYF.

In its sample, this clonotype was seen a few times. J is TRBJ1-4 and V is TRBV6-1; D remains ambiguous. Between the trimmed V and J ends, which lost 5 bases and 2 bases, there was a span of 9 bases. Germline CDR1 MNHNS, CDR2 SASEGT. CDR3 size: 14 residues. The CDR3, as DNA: TGTGCCAGCAGTCCCCCACGGACTAATGAAAAACTGTTTTTT. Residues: CASSPPRTNEKLFF.

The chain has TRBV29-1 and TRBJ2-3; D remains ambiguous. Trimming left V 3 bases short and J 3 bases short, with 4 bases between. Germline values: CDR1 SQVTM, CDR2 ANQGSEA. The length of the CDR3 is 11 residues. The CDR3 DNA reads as TGCAGCGTTGACGCTACAGATACGCAGTATTTT. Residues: CSVDATDTQYF.

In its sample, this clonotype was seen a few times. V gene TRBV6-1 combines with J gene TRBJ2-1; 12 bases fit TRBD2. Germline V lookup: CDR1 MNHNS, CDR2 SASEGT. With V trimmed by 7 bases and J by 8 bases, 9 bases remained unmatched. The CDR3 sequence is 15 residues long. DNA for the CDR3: TGTGCCAGCACGAAACTAGCGGGGGGAGGCGATGAGCAGTTCTTC. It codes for CASTKLAGGGDEQFF.

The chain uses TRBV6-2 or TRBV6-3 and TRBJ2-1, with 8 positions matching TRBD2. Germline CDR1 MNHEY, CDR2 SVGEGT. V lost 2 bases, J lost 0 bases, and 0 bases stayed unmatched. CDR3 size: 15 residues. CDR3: CASSYTSGSYNEQFF. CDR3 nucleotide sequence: TGTGCCAGCAGTTACACTAGCGGCTCCTACAATGAGCAGTTCTTC.

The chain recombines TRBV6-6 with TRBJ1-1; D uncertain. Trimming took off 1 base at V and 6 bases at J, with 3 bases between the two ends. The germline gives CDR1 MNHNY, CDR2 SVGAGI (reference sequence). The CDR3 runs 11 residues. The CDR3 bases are TGTGCCAGCAGTTACTACGCTGAAGCTTTCTTT. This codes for CASSYYAEAFF.

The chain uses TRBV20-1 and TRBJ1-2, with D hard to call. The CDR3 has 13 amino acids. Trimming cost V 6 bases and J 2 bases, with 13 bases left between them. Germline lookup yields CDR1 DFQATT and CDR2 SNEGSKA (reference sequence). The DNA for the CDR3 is TGCAGTGCCGATCACAAGCTGAACTATGGCTACACCTTC. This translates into CSADHKLNYGYTF.

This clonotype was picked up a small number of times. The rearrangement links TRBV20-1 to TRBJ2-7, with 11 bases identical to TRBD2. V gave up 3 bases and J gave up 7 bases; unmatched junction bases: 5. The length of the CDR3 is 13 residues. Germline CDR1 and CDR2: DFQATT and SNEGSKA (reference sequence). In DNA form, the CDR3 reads TGCAGTGCTAGTCTAGCGGGAGGATATGAGCAGTACTTC. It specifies CSASLAGGYEQYF.

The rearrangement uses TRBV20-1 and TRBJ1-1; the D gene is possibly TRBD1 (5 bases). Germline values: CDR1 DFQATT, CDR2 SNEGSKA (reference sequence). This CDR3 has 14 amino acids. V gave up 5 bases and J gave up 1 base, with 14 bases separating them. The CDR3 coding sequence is TGCAGTGCTTTAGATATAGACAGGAACACTGAAGCTTTCTTT. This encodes CSALDIDRNTEAFF.

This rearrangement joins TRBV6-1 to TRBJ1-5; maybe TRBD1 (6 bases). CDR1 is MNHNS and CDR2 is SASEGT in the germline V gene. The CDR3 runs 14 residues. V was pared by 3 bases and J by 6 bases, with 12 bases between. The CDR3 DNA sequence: TGTGCCAGCAGTGACAGGGGACGCGGTCAGCCCCAGCATTTT. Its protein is CASSDRGRGQPQHF.

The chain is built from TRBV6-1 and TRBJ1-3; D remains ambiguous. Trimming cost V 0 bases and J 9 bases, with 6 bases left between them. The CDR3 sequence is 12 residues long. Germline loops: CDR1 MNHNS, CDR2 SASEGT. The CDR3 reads CASSEARGTIYF. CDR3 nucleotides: TGTGCCAGCAGTGAAGCTCGGGGCACCATATATTTT.

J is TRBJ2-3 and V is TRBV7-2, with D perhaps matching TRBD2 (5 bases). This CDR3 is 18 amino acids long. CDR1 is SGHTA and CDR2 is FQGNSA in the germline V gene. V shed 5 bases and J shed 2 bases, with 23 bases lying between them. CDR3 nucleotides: TGTGCCAGCAGCCTCACCGGATTCCGGGAAACTGTCACAGATACGCAGTATTTT. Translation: CASSLTGFRETVTDTQYF.

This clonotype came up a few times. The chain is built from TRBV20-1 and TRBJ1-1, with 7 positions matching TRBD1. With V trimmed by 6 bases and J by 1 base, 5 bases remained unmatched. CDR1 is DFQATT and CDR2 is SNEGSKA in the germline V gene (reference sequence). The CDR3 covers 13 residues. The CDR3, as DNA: TGCAGTGCCACCGGGACAGCGAACACTGAAGCTTTCTTT. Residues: CSATGTANTEAFF.

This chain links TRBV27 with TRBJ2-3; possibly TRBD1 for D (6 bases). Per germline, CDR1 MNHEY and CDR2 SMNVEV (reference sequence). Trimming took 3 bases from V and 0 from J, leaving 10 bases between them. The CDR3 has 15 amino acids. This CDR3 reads CASSFTGYSTDTQYF. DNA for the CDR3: TGTGCCAGCAGTTTTACAGGGTATAGCACAGATACGCAGTATTTT.

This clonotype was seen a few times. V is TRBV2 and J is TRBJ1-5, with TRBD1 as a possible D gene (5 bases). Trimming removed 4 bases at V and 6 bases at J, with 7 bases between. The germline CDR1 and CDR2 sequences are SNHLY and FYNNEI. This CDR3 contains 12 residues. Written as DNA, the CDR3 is TGTGCCAGCAGTGGGGGCACTCAGCCCCAGCATTTT. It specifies CASSGGTQPQHF.

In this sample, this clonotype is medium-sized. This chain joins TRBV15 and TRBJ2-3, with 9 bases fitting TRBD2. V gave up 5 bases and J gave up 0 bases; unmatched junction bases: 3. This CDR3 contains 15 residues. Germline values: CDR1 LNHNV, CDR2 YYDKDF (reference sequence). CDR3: CATSLAGGSTDTQYF. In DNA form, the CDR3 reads TGTGCCACCAGCTTGGCGGGAGGGAGCACAGATACGCAGTATTTT.

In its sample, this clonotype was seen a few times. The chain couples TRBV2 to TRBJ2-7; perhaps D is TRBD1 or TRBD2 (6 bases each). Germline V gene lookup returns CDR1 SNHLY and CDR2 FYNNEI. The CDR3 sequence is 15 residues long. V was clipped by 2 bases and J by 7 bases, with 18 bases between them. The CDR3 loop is CASSERGASSGEQYF. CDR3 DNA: TGTGCCAGCAGTGAAAGGGGGGCCAGTTCGGGAGAGCAGTACTTC.

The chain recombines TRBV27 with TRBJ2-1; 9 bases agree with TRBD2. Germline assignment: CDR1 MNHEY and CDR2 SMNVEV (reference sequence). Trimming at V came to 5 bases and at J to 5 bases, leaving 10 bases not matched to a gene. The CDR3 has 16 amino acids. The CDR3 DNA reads TGTGCCAGCAGTCCCCGACGCGGGGGGGGCAACAATGAGCAGTTCTTC. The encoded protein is CASSPRRGGGNNEQFF.

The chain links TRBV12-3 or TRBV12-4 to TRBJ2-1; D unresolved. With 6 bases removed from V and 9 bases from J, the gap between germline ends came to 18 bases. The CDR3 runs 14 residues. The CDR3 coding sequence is TGTGCCAGCAGCAAGTCACAACTAATCGGTGAGCAGTTCTTC. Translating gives CASSKSQLIGEQFF.

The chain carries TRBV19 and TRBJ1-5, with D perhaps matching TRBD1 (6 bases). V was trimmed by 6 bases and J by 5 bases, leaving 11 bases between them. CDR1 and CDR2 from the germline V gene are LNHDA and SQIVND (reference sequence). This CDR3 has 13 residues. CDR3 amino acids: CASSGQRDQPQHF. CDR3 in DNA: TGTGCCAGTAGCGGACAGAGAGATCAGCCCCAGCATTTT.

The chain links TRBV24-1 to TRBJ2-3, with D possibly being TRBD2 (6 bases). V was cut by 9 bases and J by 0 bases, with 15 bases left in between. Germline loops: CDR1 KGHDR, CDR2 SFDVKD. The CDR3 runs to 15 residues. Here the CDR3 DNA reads TGTGCCACCGGGGTTGGAGGGGAAAGCACAGATACGCAGTATTTT. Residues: CATGVGGESTDTQYF.

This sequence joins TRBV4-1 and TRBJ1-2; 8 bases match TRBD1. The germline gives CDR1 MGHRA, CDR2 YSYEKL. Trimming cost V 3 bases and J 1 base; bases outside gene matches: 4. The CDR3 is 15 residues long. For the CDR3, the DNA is TGCGCCAGCAGCCATCCCGGGACAGGTAACTATGGCTACACCTTC. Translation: CASSHPGTGNYGYTF.

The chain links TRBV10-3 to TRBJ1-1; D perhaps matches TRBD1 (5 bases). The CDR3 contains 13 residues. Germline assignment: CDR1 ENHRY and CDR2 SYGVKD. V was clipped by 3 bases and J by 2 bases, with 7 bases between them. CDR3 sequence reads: CAISDRANTEAFF. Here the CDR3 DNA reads TGTGCCATCAGTGACAGGGCCAACACTGAAGCTTTCTTT.

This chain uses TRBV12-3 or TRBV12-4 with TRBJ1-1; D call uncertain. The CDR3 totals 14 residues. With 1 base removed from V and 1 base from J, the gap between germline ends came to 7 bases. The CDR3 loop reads CASSLGSENTEAFF. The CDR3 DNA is TGTGCCAGCAGTTTAGGTTCAGAGAACACTGAAGCTTTCTTT.

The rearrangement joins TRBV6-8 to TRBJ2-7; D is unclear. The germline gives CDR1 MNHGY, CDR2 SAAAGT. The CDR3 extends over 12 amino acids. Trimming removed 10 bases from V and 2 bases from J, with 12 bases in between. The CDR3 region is CATRPTTYEQYF. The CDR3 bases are TGTGCCACCAGGCCTACAACCTACGAGCAGTACTTC.